This entry features one T cell receptor beta chain sequence. These data are taken from a study of blood T cell repertoires in COVID-19. Authors' analysis steps: Reference gene primer amplification gave nucleated cell count estimates. The data were produced by immunoSEQ multiplex PCR, yet TCRdb's version contains in-frame clones alone and is incomplete. V and J calls and clone size come straight from that table; D and trimming were deduced from the DNA. The sample holds around 88,000 clones, about 88% seen once. The material sequenced was peripheral blood. The TCR originated in an elderly woman with acute or convalescent COVID-19.

This CDR3 is CASSLERQGFEKLFF. As DNA, the CDR3 is TGTGCCAGCAGCCTAGAACGACAGGGGTTTGAAAAACTGTTTTTT. The chain links TRBV28 to TRBJ1-4; 8 bases agree with TRBD1. Germline CDR1 reads MDHEN; CDR2 reads SYDVKM. With 6 bases clipped from V and 7 bases from J, the junction kept 10 bases outside the gene matches. The CDR3 consists of 15 residues.